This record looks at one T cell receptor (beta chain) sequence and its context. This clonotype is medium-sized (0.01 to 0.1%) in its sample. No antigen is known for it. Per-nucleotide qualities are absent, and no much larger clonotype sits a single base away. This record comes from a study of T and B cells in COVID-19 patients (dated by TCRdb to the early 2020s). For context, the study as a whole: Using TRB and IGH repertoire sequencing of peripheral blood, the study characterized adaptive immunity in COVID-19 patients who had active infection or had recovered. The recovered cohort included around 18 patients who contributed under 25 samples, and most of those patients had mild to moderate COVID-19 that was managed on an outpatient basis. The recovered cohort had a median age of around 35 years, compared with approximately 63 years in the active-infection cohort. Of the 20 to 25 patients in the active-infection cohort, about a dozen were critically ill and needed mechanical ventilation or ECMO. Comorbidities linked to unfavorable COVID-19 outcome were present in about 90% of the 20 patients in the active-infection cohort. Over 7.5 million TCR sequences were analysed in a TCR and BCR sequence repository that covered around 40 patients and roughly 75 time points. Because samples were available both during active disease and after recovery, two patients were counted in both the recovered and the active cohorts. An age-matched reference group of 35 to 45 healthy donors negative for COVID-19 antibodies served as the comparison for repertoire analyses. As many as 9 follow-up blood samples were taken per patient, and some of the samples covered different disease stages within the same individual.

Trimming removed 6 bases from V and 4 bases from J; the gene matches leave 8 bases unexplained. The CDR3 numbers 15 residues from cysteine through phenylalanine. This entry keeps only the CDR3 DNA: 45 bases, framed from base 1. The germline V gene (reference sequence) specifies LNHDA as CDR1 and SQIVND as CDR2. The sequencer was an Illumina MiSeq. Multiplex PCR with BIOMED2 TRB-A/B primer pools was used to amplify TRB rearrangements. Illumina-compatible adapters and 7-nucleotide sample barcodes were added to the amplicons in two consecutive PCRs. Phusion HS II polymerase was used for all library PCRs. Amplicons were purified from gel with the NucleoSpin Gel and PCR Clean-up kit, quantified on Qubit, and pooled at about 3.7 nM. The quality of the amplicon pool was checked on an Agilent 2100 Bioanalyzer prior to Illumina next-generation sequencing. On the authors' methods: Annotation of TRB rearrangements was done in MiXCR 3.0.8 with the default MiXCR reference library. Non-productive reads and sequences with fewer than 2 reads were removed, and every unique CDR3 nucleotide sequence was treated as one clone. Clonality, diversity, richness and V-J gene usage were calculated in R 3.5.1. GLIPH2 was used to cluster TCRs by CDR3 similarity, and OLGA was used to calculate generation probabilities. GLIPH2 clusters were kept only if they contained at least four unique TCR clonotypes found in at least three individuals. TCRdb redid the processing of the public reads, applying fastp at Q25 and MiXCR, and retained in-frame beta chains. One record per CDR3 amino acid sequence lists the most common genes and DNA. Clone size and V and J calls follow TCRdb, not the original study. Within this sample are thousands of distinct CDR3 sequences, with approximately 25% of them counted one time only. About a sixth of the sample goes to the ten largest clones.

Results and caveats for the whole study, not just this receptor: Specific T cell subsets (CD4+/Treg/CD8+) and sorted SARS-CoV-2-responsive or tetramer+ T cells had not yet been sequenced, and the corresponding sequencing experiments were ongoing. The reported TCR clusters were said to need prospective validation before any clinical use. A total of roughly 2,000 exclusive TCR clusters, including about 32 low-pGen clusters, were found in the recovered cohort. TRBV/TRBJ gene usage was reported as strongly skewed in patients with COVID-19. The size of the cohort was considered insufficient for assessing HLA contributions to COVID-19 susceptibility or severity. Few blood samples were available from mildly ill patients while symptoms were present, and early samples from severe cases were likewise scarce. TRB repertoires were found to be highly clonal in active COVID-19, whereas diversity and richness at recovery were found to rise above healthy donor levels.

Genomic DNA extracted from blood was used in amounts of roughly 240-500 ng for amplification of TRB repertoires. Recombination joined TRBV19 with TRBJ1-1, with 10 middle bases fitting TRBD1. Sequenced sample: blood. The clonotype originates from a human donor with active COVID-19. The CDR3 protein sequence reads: CASSRSGQGTTEAFF. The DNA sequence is TGTGCCAGTAGCCGATCGGGACAGGGGACCACTGAAGCTTTCTTT.